This paragraph reports one T cell receptor beta chain. Its antigen is unknown. Nothing much larger sits one base from this clone, and base qualities are not available. The collaborating institutions used their own protocols to collect whole blood in K2EDTA tubes. For TCRbeta analysis, collaborators shipped samples in one of three forms: frozen whole blood, isolated PBMCs, or DNA extracted from either of those sample types. This record belongs to a study of blood T cell repertoires in COVID-19 (dated by TCRdb to the early 2020s). At the level of the whole study: Samples from collaborators originated in the United States, Italy and Spain and spanned both the acute and convalescent phases of COVID-19. The samples were drawn from two sources: the first 160 participants of the ongoing ImmuneRACE study, and 1,000 to 1,500 subjects contributed by 6 global collaborators. The repertoires were made available in a free public database intended to serve as a resource for research on the immune response to SARS-CoV-2. Where available, HLA class I and class II types were taken from metadata supplied by the sample provider and were not determined by assay-based typing. Deeply sampled blood TCRbeta repertoires from subjects exposed to, actively infected with, or recovered from COVID-19 were included in the dataset. A de-identified subject ID, COVID-19 status, age in years and sex were almost always included in the sample metadata. The prospective study material was composed of cDNA or gDNA derived from T cells, B-cell-depleted T cells, or PBMCs.

General conclusions and limits of the study: Clinical and demographic metadata were provided uncurated, with the amount varying by source and participant.

TCRbeta CDR3 regions were amplified from genomic DNA by means of the immunoSEQ Assay, a bias-controlled multiplex PCR. Per the original workflow: The number of nucleated cells in each sample was estimated by amplification of reference gene primers within the assay. To quantify the absolute abundance of each unique TCRbeta CDR3 rearrangement, sequence reads were collapsed and filtered. For each sample, productive Simpson clonality was calculated by taking the square root of Simpson's diversity index across productive rearrangements. TCRdb carries this immuneACCESS record with in-frame sequences only. Its versions omit some clonotypes, under half of them owing to an unresolved V gene in the studies checked, with the rest unexplained. That table gives V, J and clone size, and the DNA gave D and trimming. This sample lists approximately 77,000 clones; 76% were detected once. The ten largest clones take up approximately 15% of the sample.

Measured from the cysteine to the phenylalanine, the CDR3 is 13 residues long. The retained sequence is limited to the CDR3, 39 bases, with the frame set at the first base. V is pruned by 4 bases and J by 8 bases, leaving 6 bases of the junction without a gene match. For CDR1 and CDR2, the germline V gene lists MDHEN and SYDVKM. This chain is built from TRBV28 and TRBJ1-2; the central 8 bases match TRBD1. The sample taken for sequencing was peripheral blood. The receptor was derived from an older man with active or convalescent COVID-19. The CDR3 here reads CASSSDREGGYTF. The nucleotide sequence reads as follows: TGTGCCAGCAGTTCGGACAGGGAAGGCGGCTACACCTTC.